The rows below give T cell receptor beta chains drawn from one sample of a study of shared clonotypes between healthy human individuals. Repertoires were generated with immunoSEQ multiplex PCR, while TCRdb's copy carries only in-frame clones and drops some. This table holds some 600,000 clones, roughly 96% found once. Sequenced: naive CD8+ T cells sorted from blood. These TCRs come from a woman aged 25 to 45 in good health. The CDR3 runs from the conserved cysteine through the conserved F or W. The D gene is left open where the match is weak. Only some rows state a clone size, as once, few, many or a class for expanded clones.

.,TRBJ2-7,many,TRBV7-9,CASSSDGVLGNEQYF,TGTGCCAGCAGCTCCGACGGGGTGCTGGGTAACGAGCAGTACTTC
TRBD2,TRBJ2-2,once,TRBV7-7,CASSSTFASGTGELFF,TGTGCCAGCAGCTCCACTTTCGCTAGCGGCACCGGGGAGCTGTTTTTT
.,TRBJ2-7,once,TRBV27,CATGATHSYEQYF,TGTGCTACGGGGGCTACCCACTCCTACGAGCAGTACTTC
.,TRBJ1-1,once,TRBV7-8,CASSPVGRPNTEAFF,TGTGCCAGCAGCCCCGTAGGCCGACCGAACACTGAAGCTTTCTTT
.,TRBJ2-3,.,TRBV27,CATAPQGSTDTQYF,TGTGCCACGGCTCCCCAAGGTAGCACAGATACGCAGTATTTT
TRBD2,TRBJ2-3,.,TRBV14,CASSQVAGNTDTQYF,TGTGCCAGCAGCCAAGTAGCGGGAAACACAGATACGCAGTATTTT
TRBD2,TRBJ2-7,.,TRBV7-6,CASSLAGGRDEQYF,TGTGCCAGCAGCCTAGCCGGGGGGAGGGACGAGCAGTACTTC
TRBD2,TRBJ2-7,.,TRBV7-9,CASSTPGLAGGEQYF,TGTGCCAGCAGCACCCCGGGACTAGCCGGAGGCGAGCAGTACTTC
.,TRBJ1-5,few,TRBV6-5,CASSYSGDQPQHF,TGTGCCAGCAGTTACTCGGGAGATCAGCCCCAGCATTTT
TRBD2,TRBJ2-1,once,TRBV10-3,CAISEREGIYNEQFF,TGTGCCATCAGTGAGAGGGAGGGGATATACAATGAGCAGTTCTTC